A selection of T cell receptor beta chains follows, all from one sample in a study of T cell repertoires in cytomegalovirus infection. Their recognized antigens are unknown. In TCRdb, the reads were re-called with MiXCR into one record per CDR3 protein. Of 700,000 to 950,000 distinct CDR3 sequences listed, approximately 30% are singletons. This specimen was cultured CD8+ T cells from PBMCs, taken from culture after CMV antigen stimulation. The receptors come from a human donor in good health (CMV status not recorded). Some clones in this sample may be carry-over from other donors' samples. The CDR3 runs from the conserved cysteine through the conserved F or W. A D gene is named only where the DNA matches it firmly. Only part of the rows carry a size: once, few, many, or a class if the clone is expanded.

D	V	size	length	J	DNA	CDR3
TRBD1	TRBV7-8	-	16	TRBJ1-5	TGTGCCAGCAGCCCGCGGACAGGGTTTGGCAATCAGCCCCAGCATTTT	CASSPRTGFGNQPQHF
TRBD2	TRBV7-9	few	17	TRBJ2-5	TGTGCCAGCAGCCCCGGGACTAGCGGGGTTCCACAAGAGACCCAGTACTTC	CASSPGTSGVPQETQYF
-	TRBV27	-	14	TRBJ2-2	TGTGCCAGCAGTCCGTTCGCGAACACCGGGGAGCTGTTTTTT	CASSPFANTGELFF
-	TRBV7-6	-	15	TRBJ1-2	TGTGCCAGCAGCTTATATAAACAGAGGGGCAATGGCTACACCTTC	CASSLYKQRGNGYTF
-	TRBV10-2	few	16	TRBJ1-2	TGCGCCAGCAGTGAGTCCTCCCAGGGGTGGAACTATGGCTACACCTTC	CASSESSQGWNYGYTF
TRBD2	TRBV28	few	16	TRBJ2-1	TGTGCCAGCAGTTTGGTCACTAGCGGGCCCTACAATGAGCAGTTCTTC	CASSLVTSGPYNEQFF
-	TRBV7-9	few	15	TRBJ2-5	TGTGCCAGCAGCTCGGTCGGGGTGGGCCGAGAGACCCAGTACTTC	CASSSVGVGRETQYF
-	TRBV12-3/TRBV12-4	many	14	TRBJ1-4	TGTGCCAGCAGTCCCACGGCAACTAATGAAAAACTGTTTTTT	CASSPTATNEKLFF
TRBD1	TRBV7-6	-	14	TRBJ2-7	TGTGCCAGCAGCTTCGGACAGGGGCCTCACGAGCAGTACTTC	CASSFGQGPHEQYF
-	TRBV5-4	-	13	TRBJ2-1	TGTGCCAGCGCCAGCGATGCCTACAATGAGCAGTTCTTC	CASASDAYNEQFF
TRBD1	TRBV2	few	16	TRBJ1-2	TGTGCCAGCAGTGGACAAACAGGGGGCGGTCGGTTCGACTACACCTTC	CASSGQTGGGRFDYTF
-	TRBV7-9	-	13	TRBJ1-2	TGTGCCAGCAGCTTCAGGAAAAACTATGGCTACACCTTC	CASSFRKNYGYTF
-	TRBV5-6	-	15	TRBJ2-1	TGTGCCAGCAGCTCTGGACCAAATAGTGACAATGAGCAGTTCTTC	CASSSGPNSDNEQFF
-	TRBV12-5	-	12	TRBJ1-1	TGTGCTAGTGCCAGAGCGAGCGCTGAAGCTTTCTTT	CASARASAEAFF
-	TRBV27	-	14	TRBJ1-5	TGTGCCAGCAGCCCCGGGACCCCGGTCGGTGGCCAGCATTTT	CASSPGTPVGGQHF
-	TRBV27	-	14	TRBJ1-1	TGTGCCAGCAGCAAAATGACAGCTAACACTGAAGCTTTCTTT	CASSKMTANTEAFF
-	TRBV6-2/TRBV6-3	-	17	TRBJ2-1	TGTGCCAGCAGTCCCTACCAGACGGTGAACTCCTACAATGAGCAGTTCTTC	CASSPYQTVNSYNEQFF
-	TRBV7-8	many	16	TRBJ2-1	TGTGCCAGCAGCTCGGGGGACGCCCCCCCCTACAATGAGCAGTTCTTC	CASSSGDAPPYNEQFF
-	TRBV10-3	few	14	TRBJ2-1	TGTGCCTCAACTGAGGGGAGCTCCTACAATGAGCAGTTCTTC	CASTEGSSYNEQFF
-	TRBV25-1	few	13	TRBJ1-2	TGTGCCAGCAGTGATGGGCAGGGCGACGGCTACACCTTC	CASSDGQGDGYTF
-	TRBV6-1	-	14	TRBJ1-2	TGTGCCAGCTGGAGTCTCTCCTTTAACTATGGCTACACCTTC	CASWSLSFNYGYTF
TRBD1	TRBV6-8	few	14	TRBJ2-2	TGTGCCAGCAGTCTACAACAGGGGACCGGGGAGCTGTTTTTT	CASSLQQGTGELFF
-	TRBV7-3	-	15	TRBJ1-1	TGTGCCAGCAGCTTAAATAGGGGGGGAAACACTGAAGCTTTCTTT	CASSLNRGGNTEAFF
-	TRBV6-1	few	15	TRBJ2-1	TGTGCCAGCAGTGAAACGGCCGGATTCTACAATGAGCAGTTCTTC	CASSETAGFYNEQFF
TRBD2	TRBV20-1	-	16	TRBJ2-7	TGCAGTGCCCGTCCCAACGGAGCGGGACTGCTCTACGAGCAGTACTTC	CSARPNGAGLLYEQYF
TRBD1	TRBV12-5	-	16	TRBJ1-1	TGTGCTAGTGAGCCATCCCGGGACAGGATGAACACTGAAGCTTTCTTT	CASEPSRDRMNTEAFF
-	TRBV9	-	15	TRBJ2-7	TGTGCCAGCAGCGTAGGGGGCAAGTTCCCCTACGAGCAGTACTTC	CASSVGGKFPYEQYF
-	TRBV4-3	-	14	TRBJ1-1	TGCGCCAGCAGCCCACAACGGGGGGAAACTGAAGCTTTCTTT	CASSPQRGETEAFF
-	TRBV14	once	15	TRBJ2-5	TGTGCCAGCAGCGTGTTTACCGGGGTACAAGAGACCCAGTACTTC	CASSVFTGVQETQYF
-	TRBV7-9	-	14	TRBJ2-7	TGTGCCAGCAGTTTCACAGGGCTCTCCTACGAGCAGTACTTC	CASSFTGLSYEQYF
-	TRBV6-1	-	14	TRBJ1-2	TGTGCCAGCAGTGAAGCGACTTTAAACTATGGCTACACCTTC	CASSEATLNYGYTF
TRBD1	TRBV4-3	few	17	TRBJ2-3	TGCGCCAGCAGCCAAGATTTTGGGACAGACACAGTAAATACGCAGTATTTT	CASSQDFGTDTVNTQYF
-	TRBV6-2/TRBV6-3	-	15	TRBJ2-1	TGTGCCAGCAGTTACGTCCCCCCCCCGGGTAATGAGCAGTTCTTC	CASSYVPPPGNEQFF
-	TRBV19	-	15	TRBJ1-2	TGTGCCAGTAGTCTCTCACCGTGGGAGGTTAAAGGCTACACCTTC	CASSLSPWEVKGYTF
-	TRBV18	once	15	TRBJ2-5	TGTGCCAGCTCAAGATCGACAGCCGGAAAAGAGACCCAGTACTTC	CASSRSTAGKETQYF